The clone carrying this TCR beta chain was counted at least ten times. The antigen remains undetermined. This sample is part of a study of HIV-infected patients and healthy controls. Points from the study as a whole: HIV-associated CDR3 frequencies dropped significantly during therapy; CMV-associated ones, mostly rising, changed nonsignificantly.

Whole blood was used without fractionation, so all unsorted peripheral T cells were included. Alpha and beta constant-region primers primed reverse transcription of around 500 ng RNA. Alpha and beta chain libraries were made separately by chain-specific third strand synthesis with multiplexing indices. All rearrangements within a chain used one primer pair; cDNA molecules carried barcodes. Ligation attached cDNA to a 5' RACE adapter that carried a random hexamer and SP2 site. In TCRdb, the 5' RACE reads were re-called with MiXCR into one record per CDR3 protein. The top ten clones hold 4.5% to 6% of a sample with approximately 16,000 distinct CDR3 sequences, under 10% of them seen once. The CDR3 is 17 residues long. CDR1 and CDR2 (germline): SGHTA, FQGTGA. Losses at the gene ends were 2 bases for V and 3 bases for J; bases not matched to a gene: 10.

The chain combines TRBV7-3 with TRBJ2-1, with 7 bases aligning to TRBD2. This sequence originates from an adult in good health. The sequenced sample consisted of blood. The CDR3 sequence: CASSLWGGRALYNEQFF. CDR3 DNA: TGTGCCAGCAGCTTATGGGGCGGGAGAGCCCTCTACAATGAGCAGTTCTTC.